The TCR beta chain under discussion was sequenced for a study of blood T cell repertoires in COVID-19. Background on the study: Sites in the United States, Italy and Spain provided acute and convalescent COVID-19 samples. Sources were T cells, B-cell-depleted T cells, or PBMCs; the material itself was cDNA or gDNA.

This CDR3 has 12 residues. CDR1 LNHNV and CDR2 YYDKDF come from the germline V gene (reference sequence). Trimming removed 5 bases at V and 7 bases at J, with 11 bases between. Libraries were prepared by immunoSEQ multiplex PCR; TCRdb keeps only in-frame clonotypes and omits some of them. The sample lists around 100,000 clones; 87% were seen once. The sequence derives from a human donor in a cohort sampled during active COVID-19. The chain is built from TRBV15 and TRBJ1-1; no clear D. Sequencing was done on a sample of peripheral blood. CDR3 bases: TGTGCCACCAGCTCGAGGGCTCGTGAAGCTTTCTTT. Translated: CATSSRAREAFF. The variable domain in full, with the rest retrieved from reference TRBV15 and TRBJ1-1, is DAMVIQNPRYQVTQFGKPVTLSCSQTLNHNVMYWYQQKSSQAPKLLFHYYDKDFNNEADTPDNFQSRRPNTSFCFLDIRSPGLGDTAMYLCATSSRAREAFFGQGTRLTVV.